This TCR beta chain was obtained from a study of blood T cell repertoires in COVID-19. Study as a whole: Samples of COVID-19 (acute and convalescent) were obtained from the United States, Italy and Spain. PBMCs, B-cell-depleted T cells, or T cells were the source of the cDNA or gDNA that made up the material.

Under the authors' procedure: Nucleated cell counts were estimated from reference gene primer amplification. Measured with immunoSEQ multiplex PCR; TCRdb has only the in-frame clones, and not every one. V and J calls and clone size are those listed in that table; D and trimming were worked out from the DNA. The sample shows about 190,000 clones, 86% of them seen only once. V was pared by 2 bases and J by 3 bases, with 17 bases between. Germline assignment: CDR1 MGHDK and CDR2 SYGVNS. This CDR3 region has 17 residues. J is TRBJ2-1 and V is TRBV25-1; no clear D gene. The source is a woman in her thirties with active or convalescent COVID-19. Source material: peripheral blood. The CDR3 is CASSEGDFVGYYNEQFF. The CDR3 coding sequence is TGTGCCAGCAGTGAAGGAGATTTTGTCGGTTACTACAATGAGCAGTTCTTC. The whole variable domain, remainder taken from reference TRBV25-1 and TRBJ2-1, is EADIYQTPRYLVIGTGKKITLECSQTMGHDKMYWYQQDPGMELHLIHYSYGVNSTEKGDLSSESTVSRIRTEHFPLTLESARPSHTSQYLCASSEGDFVGYYNEQFFGPGTRLTVL.